These 14 T cell receptor beta chains were sequenced from one sample in a study of shared clonotypes between healthy human individuals. Sequencing used immunoSEQ multiplex PCR; TCRdb keeps in-frame clones, though not all of them. This sample yields over 1.4 million clones, of which roughly 96% are seen a single time; approximately 1.1% belongs to the top ten. Sequencing was done on a sample of naive CD4+ T cells sorted from blood. Described subset: CD45RA+ positively selected. The receptors derive from a man younger than 45 in good health.

The chain carries TRBV28 and TRBJ2-1, with D unclear. Germline V CDR1 and CDR2: MDHEN, SYDVKM. Trimming cost V 9 bases and J 0 bases, with 6 bases left between them. The CDR3 has 12 residues. This CDR3 reads CASFSSYNEQFF. The CDR3 DNA reads TGTGCCAGTTTCAGCTCCTACAATGAGCAGTTCTTC.

V gene TRBV5-4 combines with J gene TRBJ2-5; tentatively, D is TRBD1 or TRBD2 (6 bases each). There are 15 residues in the CDR3. Trimming stripped 0 bases from V and 2 bases from J, with 11 bases between. Germline assignment: CDR1 SGHNT and CDR2 YYREEE (reference sequence). This CDR3 is CASSLEGGDQETQYF. The CDR3 DNA sequence: TGTGCCAGCAGCTTGGAGGGGGGAGATCAAGAGACCCAGTACTTC.

The rearrangement joins TRBV12-1 to TRBJ2-1; TRBD2, the table's D call, was not compared with the DNA. TRBV12-1 is annotated as a pseudogene. The CDR3 runs to 14 residues. CDR3 region: CASSFGGTRSEQFF. DNA of the CDR3: TGTGCCAGCAGCTTTGGCGGGACTAGGAGTGAGCAGTTCTTC.

The V gene is TRBV10-2, the J gene TRBJ1-1; no reliable D call. Per germline, CDR1 WSHSY and CDR2 SAAADI. This CDR3 has 13 residues. V lost 3 bases and J 7 bases, leaving 12 bases between the germline ends. CDR3 DNA: TGCGCCAGCAGTGACCCAGGACGGGATGAAGCTTTCTTT. Protein product: CASSDPGRDEAFF.

V and J are TRBV18 and TRBJ2-7; D not resolved. There are 12 residues in the CDR3. Germline assignment: CDR1 KGHSH and CDR2 LQKENI. The germline V and J ends were trimmed by 3 bases and 8 bases, with 11 bases remaining between them. The CDR3 nucleotides read TGTGCCAGCTCACCCTCCTCAGTGAAGCAGTACTTC. This sequence encodes CASSPSSVKQYF.

Details on this clone: Being one base from a much bigger clone, this may be a read error. Other DNA sequences in the same sample also yield this CDR3. The V gene is TRBV7-9, the J gene TRBJ2-7; D not resolved. V was trimmed by 5 bases and J by 2 bases, leaving 7 bases between them. Germline lookup yields CDR1 SEHNR and CDR2 FQNEAQ (reference sequence). The CDR3 spans 12 residues. CDR3 region: CASSPDTYEQYF. The DNA of the CDR3 is TGTGCCAGCAGCCCCGACACCTACGAGCAGTACTTC.

This chain connects TRBV19 to TRBJ1-5; TRBD1 aligns across 7 bases. V gave up 4 bases and J gave up 2 bases; unmatched junction bases: 5. The CDR3 is made up of 15 amino acids. The germline gives CDR1 LNHDA, CDR2 SQIVND (reference sequence). CDR3 DNA sequence: TGTGCCAGTAGTACTGACAGGGACGGCAATCAGCCCCAGCATTTT. Translated, it gives CASSTDRDGNQPQHF.

This chain uses TRBV7-2 with TRBJ1-5, with D perhaps matching TRBD1 (6 bases). The germline CDR1 and CDR2 sequences are SGHTA and FQGNSA. The V and J ends lost 3 bases and 5 bases respectively, with 11 bases between them. The CDR3 runs 14 residues. For the CDR3, the DNA is TGTGCCAGCAGCTTCATGGGGGCTGATCAGCCCCAGCATTTT. Its protein is CASSFMGADQPQHF.

The J gene is TRBJ2-3, the V gene TRBV9; D call uncertain. The CDR3 has 15 residues. Between the trimmed V and J ends, which lost 1 base and 4 bases, there was a span of 13 bases. Germline V CDR1 and CDR2: SGDLS, YYNGEE. In nucleotides, the CDR3 is TGTGCCAGCAGCGTATTAACAGCTGGGGCAGATACGCAGTATTTT. The encoded protein is CASSVLTAGADTQYF. The complete variable domain, with remaining parts taken from reference TRBV9 and TRBJ2-3, reads DSGVTQTPKHLITATGQRVTLRCSPRSGDLSVYWYQQSLDQGLQFLIQYYNGEERAKGNILERFSAQQFPDLHSELNLSSLELGDSALYFCASSVLTAGADTQYFGPGTRLTVL.

This chain uses TRBV11-2 with TRBJ2-7; 9 nucleotides align to TRBD2. The V and J ends lost 4 bases and 1 base, in that order; junction bases with no gene match: 5. Germline V lookup: CDR1 SGHAT, CDR2 FQNNGV. This CDR3 has 15 residues. CDR3 amino acids: CASSSTSGPSYEQYF. The CDR3 DNA reads TGTGCCAGCAGCTCAACTAGCGGGCCATCCTACGAGCAGTACTTC. The full variable domain, completed using reference TRBV11-2 and TRBJ2-7, is EAGVAQSPRYKIIEKRQSVAFWCNPISGHATLYWYQQILGQGPKLLIQFQNNGVVDDSQLPKDRFSAERLKGVDSTLKIQPAKLEDSAVYLCASSSTSGPSYEQYFGPGTRLTVT.

The V gene is TRBV18, the J gene TRBJ1-2; TRBD1 matches at 11 bases. V gave up 3 bases and J gave up 3 bases; unmatched junction bases: 6. The germline CDR1 and CDR2 sequences are KGHSH and LQKENI. The CDR3 sequence is 16 residues long. CDR3 residues: CASSPMDRGLHYGYTF. CDR3 bases: TGTGCCAGCTCACCGATGGACAGGGGGCTGCACTATGGCTACACCTTC.

The chain is built from TRBV5-1 and TRBJ2-1, with TRBD1 matching over 8 bases. V trimming: 3 bases; J trimming: 3 bases; junction bases outside the gene matches: 11. Germline V gene lookup returns CDR1 SGHRS and CDR2 YFSETQ. The CDR3 is made up of 17 amino acids. CDR3 sequence: CASSSVSTGVGYNEQFF. The CDR3 nucleotides read TGCGCCAGCAGCTCCGTATCGACAGGGGTGGGCTACAATGAGCAGTTCTTC.

Details on this clone: The same CDR3 can be traced to other DNA sequences in this sample. The V call is TRBV5-1, the J call TRBJ2-2; no reliable D call. CDR1 is SGHRS and CDR2 is YFSETQ in the germline V gene. The CDR3 runs to 14 residues. The V gene lost 0 bases and the J gene lost 6 bases, with 9 bases spanning the gap. The CDR3 sequence: CASSLGQPAGELFF. CDR3 coding DNA: TGCGCCAGCAGCTTGGGGCAGCCTGCCGGGGAGCTGTTTTTT.

This chain joins TRBV5-4 and TRBJ2-1; 11 bases align to TRBD2. The CDR3 extends over 14 amino acids. Germline lookup yields CDR1 SGHNT and CDR2 YYREEE (reference sequence). After removal of 1 base from V and 8 bases from J, the junction contained 2 bases not matched to a gene. This chain's CDR3 is CASSLPSGRHEQFF. CDR3 nucleotides: TGTGCCAGCAGCTTGCCTAGCGGGAGGCATGAGCAGTTCTTC.